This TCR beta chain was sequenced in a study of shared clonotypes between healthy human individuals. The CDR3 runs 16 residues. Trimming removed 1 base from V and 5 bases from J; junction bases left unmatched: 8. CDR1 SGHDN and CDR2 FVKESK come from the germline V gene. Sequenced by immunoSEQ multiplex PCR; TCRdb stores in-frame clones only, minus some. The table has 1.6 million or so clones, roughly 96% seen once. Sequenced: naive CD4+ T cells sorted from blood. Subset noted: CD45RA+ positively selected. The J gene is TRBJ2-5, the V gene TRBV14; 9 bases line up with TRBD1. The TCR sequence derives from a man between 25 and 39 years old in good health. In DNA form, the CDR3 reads TGTGCCAGCAGCCAAGGGGTCATGGGACAGGGTGAGACCCAGTACTTC. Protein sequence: CASSQGVMGQGETQYF.